Here is one T cell receptor beta chain with its context. Antigen unknown. Germline CDR1 reads SGHRS; CDR2 reads YFSETQ. The CDR3 totals 15 residues. J lost 2 bases, V lost 1 base, and 6 bases had no gene match. Combining a sample-barcoded 5' primer with a J-beta primer mix, a second PCR ran for roughly 6 to 11 cycles. Using its own MiXCR run on the 5' RACE reads, TCRdb lists one record per CDR3 protein. The data show roughly 800,000 distinct CDR3 sequences, nearly 60% seen once. The data were obtained in a study of blood T cells in healthy people across ages. General observations from the study: Higher diversity and more naive CD4+ cells were features of long-lived donors, compared to aged donors.

The TCR comes from a man aged 25-45 years in good health. The gene calls are TRBV5-1 and TRBJ2-7; 7 bases are a match to TRBD1. Source material: blood. CDR3 coding DNA: TGCGCCAGCAGCTTGACGACAGGGAGTACCTACGAGCAGTACTTC. Protein product: CASSLTTGSTYEQYF.